Listed here is a single TCR beta chain. As handled by the study authors: It was from reference gene primer amplification that nucleated cell counts were estimated. TCRdb keeps only in-frame clones here, not all; method: immunoSEQ multiplex PCR. The V and J calls and the clone size are those of that table, but D and trimming were determined from the DNA. This table has hundreds of thousands of clones, nearly 85% appearing once. This sample was included in a study of blood T cell repertoires in COVID-19. On the study more broadly: PBMCs, B-cell-depleted T cells, or T cells provided the cDNA or gDNA that made up the material.

This CDR3 spans 16 amino acids. Unmatched junction bases numbered 6, after V lost 4 bases and J lost 3 bases. This TCR was sampled from a woman aged 25-40 years with COVID-19, enrolled during active disease. The sequenced material came from peripheral blood. The chain uses TRBV23-1 and TRBJ1-6; 7 bases are a match to TRBD1. TRBV23-1 is noted as an ORF with a role that remains uncertain. Here the CDR3 DNA reads TGCGCCAGCAGTCCGACAGGGACCGACTATAATTCACCCCTCCACTTT. It is translated as CASSPTGTDYNSPLHF.